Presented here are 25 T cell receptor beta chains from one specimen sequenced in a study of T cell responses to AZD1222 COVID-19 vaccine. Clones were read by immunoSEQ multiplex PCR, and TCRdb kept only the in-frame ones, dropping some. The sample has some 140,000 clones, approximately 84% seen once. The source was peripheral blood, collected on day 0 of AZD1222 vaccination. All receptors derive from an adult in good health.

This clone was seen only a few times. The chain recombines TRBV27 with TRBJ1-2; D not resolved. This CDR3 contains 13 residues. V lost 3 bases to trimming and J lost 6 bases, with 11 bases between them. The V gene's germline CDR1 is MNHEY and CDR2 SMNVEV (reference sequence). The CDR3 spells CASSFRDFNGYTF. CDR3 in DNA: TGTGCCAGCAGTTTCCGAGATTTTAATGGCTACACCTTC.

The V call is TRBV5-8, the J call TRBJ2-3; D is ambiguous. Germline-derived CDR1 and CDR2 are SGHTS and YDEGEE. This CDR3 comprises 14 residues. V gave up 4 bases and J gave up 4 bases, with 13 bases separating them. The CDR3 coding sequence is TGTGCCAGCAGCCCCAAGGTCTCCCCAGATACGCAGTATTTT. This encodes CASSPKVSPDTQYF.

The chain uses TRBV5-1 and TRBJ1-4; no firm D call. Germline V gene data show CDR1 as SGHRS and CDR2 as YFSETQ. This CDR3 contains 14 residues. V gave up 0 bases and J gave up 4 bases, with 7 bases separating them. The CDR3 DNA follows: TGCGCCAGCAGCTTGGATACAGTTAATGAAAAACTGTTTTTT. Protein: CASSLDTVNEKLFF.

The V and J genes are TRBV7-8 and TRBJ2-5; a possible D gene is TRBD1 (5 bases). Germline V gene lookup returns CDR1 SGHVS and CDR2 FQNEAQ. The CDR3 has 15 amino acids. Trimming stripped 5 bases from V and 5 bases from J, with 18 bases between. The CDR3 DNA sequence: TGTGCCAGCAGCCCCCGAAGGGGCCCTGGGGAGACCCAGTACTTC. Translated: CASSPRRGPGETQYF.

The CDR3 is CATSPRRTGDTGELFF. CDR3 in DNA: TGTGCCACATCACCTCGAAGGACAGGGGACACCGGGGAGCTGTTTTTT. V is TRBV19 and J is TRBJ2-2, with 9 bases fitting TRBD1. Germline V gives CDR1 LNHDA, CDR2 SQIVND (reference sequence). The V gene end was trimmed by 10 bases and the J gene end by 3 bases; junction bases not matched to a gene: 12. The CDR3 runs to 16 residues.

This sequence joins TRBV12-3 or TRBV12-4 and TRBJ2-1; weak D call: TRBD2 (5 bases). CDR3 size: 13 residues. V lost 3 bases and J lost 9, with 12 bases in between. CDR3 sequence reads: CASSFGEWSEQFF. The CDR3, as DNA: TGTGCCAGCAGTTTCGGGGAGTGGAGTGAGCAGTTCTTC.

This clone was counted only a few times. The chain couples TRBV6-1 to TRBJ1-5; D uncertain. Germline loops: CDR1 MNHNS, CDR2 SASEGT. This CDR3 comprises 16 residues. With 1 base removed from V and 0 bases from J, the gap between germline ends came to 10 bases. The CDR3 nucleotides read TGTGCCAGCAGTGAAGTTGGGTCCTATAGCAATCAGCCCCAGCATTTT. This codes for CASSEVGSYSNQPQHF.

In DNA form, the CDR3 reads TGTGCCAGCAGTTTATTGGGGGGGCGGGGCACTGAAGCTTTCTTT. This translates into CASSLLGGRGTEAFF. V usage is TRBV28 and J usage is TRBJ1-1, with TRBD1 as a possible D gene (6 bases). V gave up 1 base and J gave up 4 bases, with 13 bases separating them. This CDR3 region has 15 residues. Per the germline V gene, CDR1 is MDHEN and CDR2 is SYDVKM.

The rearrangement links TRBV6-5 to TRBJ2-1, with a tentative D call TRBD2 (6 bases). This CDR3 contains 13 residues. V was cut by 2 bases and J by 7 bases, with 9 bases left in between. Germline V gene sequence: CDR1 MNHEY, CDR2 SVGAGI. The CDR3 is CASSYGTPNEQFF. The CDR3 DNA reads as TGTGCCAGCAGTTACGGGACTCCTAATGAGCAGTTCTTC.

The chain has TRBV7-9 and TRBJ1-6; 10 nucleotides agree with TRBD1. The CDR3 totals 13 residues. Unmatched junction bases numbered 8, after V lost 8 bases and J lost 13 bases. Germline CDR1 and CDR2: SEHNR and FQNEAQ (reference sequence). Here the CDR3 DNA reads TGTGCCAGCGGGACAGGGGCTGAAGCGCCCCTCCACTTT. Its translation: CASGTGAEAPLHF.

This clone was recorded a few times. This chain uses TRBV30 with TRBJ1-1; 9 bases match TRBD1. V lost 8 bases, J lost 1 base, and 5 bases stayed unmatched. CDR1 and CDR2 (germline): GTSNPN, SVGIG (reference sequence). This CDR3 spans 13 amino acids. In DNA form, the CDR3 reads TGTGCCGTACCGACAGGGGGGAACACTGAAGCTTTCTTT. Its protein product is CAVPTGGNTEAFF.

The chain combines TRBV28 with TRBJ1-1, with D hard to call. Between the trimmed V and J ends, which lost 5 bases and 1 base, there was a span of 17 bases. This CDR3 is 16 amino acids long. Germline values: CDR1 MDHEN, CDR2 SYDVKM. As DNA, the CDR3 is TGTGCCAGCAGTCTTTCGGGGATCAGAGGGAACACTGAAGCTTTCTTT. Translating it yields CASSLSGIRGNTEAFF.

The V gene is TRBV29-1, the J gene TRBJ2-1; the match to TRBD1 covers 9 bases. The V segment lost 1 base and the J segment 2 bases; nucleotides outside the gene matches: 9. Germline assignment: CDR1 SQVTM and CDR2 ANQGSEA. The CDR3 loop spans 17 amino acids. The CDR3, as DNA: TGCAGCGTTGAAGGCCCCACGGGACAGGGACCCTACAATGAGCAGTTCTTC. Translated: CSVEGPTGQGPYNEQFF.

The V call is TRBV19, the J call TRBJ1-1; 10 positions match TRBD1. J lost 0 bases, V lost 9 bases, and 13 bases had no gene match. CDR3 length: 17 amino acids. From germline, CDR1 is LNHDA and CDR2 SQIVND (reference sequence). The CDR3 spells CASLPRDRGLLNTEAFF. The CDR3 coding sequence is TGTGCCAGCCTACCCCGGGACAGGGGCCTGCTGAACACTGAAGCTTTCTTT.

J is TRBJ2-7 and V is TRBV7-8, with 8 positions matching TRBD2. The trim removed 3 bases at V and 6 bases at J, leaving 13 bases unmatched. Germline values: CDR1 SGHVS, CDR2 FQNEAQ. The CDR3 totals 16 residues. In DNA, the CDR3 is TGTGCCAGCAGCTTTGGCGGGGGGAGCCCCCTAGGCGAGCAGTACTTC. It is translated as CASSFGGGSPLGEQYF.

CDR3 nucleotide sequence: TGTGCCAGCAGCTTTTACGGACTGAAAGACACCGGGGAGCTGTTTTTT. Translation: CASSFYGLKDTGELFF. This chain connects TRBV9 to TRBJ2-2; tentatively, D is TRBD2 (5 bases). The V end was cut by 4 bases, the J end by 3 bases, with 16 bases between. The germline V gene encodes CDR1 SGDLS and CDR2 YYNGEE. CDR3 size: 16 residues.

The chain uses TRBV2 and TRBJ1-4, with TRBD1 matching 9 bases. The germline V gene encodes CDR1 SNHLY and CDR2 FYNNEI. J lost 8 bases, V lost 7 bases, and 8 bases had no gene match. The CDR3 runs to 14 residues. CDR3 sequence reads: CASTGTGSSEKLFF. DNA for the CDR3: TGTGCCAGCACTGGGACAGGGAGTTCCGAAAAACTGTTTTTT.

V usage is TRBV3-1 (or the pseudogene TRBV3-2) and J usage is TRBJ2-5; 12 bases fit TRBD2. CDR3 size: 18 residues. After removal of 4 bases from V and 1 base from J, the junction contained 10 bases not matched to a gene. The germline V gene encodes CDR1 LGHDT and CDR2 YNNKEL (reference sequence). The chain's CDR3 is CASSPETSGGTFQETQYF. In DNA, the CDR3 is TGTGCCAGCAGCCCCGAGACTAGCGGGGGAACGTTCCAAGAGACCCAGTACTTC.

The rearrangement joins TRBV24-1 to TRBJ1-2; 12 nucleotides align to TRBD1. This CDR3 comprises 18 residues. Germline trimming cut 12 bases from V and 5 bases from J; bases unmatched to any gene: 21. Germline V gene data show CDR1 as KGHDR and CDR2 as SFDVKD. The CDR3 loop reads CAPRINSGTGGAEYGYTF. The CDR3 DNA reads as TGTGCCCCTCGAATAAACTCCGGGACAGGGGGCGCCGAGTATGGCTACACCTTC.

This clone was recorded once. The chain's CDR3 is CASSQDTWTGPKAAYEQYF. Here the CDR3 DNA reads TGCGCCAGCAGCCAAGATACCTGGACGGGCCCTAAGGCGGCCTACGAGCAGTACTTC. The V gene is TRBV4-1, the J gene TRBJ2-7; D not certain. Between the trimmed V and J ends, which lost 0 bases and 2 bases, there was a span of 23 bases. The CDR3 loop spans 19 amino acids. Germline CDR1 MGHRA, CDR2 YSYEKL.

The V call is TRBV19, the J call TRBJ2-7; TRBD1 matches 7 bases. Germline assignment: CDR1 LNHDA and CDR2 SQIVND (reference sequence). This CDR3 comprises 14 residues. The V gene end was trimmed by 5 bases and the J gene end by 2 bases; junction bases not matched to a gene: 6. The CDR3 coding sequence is TGTGCCAGTAGTCCCCGGGACAGAACCTACGAGCAGTACTTC. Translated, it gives CASSPRDRTYEQYF.

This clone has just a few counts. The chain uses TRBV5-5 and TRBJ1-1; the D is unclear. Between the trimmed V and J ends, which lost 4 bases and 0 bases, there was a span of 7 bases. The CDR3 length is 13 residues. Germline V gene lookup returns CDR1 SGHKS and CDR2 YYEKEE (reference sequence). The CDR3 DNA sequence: TGTGCCAGCAGCCTTGACCTGAACACTGAAGCTTTCTTT. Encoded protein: CASSLDLNTEAFF.

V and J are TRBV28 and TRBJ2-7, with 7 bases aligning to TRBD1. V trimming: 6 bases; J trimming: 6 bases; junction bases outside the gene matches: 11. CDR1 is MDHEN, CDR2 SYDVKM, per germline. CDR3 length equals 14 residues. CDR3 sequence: CASRSGTARSEQYF. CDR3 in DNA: TGTGCCAGCAGATCCGGGACAGCGCGGTCCGAGCAGTACTTC.

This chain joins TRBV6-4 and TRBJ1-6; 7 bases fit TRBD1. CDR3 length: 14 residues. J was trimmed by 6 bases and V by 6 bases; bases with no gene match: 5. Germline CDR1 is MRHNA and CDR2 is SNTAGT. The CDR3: CASRATGVNSPLHF. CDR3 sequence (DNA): TGTGCCAGCAGGGCCACAGGGGTTAATTCACCCCTCCACTTT.

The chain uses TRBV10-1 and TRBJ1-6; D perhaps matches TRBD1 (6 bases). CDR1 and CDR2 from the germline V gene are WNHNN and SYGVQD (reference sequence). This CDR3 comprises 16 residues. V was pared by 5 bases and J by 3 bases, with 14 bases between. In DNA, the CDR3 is TGCGCCAGCAGTACAAGACAGGTTCTCTATAATTCACCCCTCCACTTT. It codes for CASSTRQVLYNSPLHF.